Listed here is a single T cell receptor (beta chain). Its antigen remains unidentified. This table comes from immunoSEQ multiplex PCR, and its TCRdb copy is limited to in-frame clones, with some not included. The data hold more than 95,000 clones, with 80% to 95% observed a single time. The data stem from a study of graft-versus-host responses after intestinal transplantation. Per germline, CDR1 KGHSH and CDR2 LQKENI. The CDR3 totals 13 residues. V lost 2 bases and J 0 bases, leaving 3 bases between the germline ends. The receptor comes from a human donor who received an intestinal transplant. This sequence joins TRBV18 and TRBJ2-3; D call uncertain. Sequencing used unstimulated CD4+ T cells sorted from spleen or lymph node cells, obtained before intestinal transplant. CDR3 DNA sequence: TGTGCCAGCTCACCAACTAGCACAGATACGCAGTATTTT. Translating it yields CASSPTSTDTQYF.